This T cell receptor beta chain is drawn from a study of cytomegalovirus exposure and HLA in healthy donors. Germline V gene data show CDR1 as SGHDN and CDR2 as FVKESK. The CDR3 runs 15 residues. V gave up 1 base and J gave up 5 bases, with 13 bases separating them. With 60 Vbeta and 13 Jbeta primers, the PCR was carried out. Sequencing was performed with immunoSEQ multiplex PCR; in TCRdb, only in-frame clones are kept and a portion is missing. The sample has some 150,000 clones; roughly two thirds are singletons. Sequences were obtained from PBMCs. The V call is TRBV14, the J call TRBJ2-3, with D possibly being TRBD2 (6 bases). The clonotype was recovered from a woman aged 25 to 45 in good health and CMV-seronegative. The chain's CDR3 is CASSQVGGVGDTQYF. CDR3 DNA: TGTGCCAGCAGCCAAGTGGGGGGAGTTGGAGATACGCAGTATTTT.